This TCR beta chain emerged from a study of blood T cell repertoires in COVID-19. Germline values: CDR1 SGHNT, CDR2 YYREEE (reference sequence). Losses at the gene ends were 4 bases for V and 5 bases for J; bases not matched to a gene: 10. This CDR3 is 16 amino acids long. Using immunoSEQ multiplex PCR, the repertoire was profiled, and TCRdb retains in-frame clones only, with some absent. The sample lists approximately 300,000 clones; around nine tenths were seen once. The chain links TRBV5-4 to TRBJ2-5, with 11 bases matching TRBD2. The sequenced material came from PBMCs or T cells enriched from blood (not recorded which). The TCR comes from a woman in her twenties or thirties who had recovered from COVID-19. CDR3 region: CASSPQTSGVSETQYF. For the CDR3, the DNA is TGTGCCAGCAGCCCCCAGACTAGCGGGGTTTCTGAGACCCAGTACTTC.